The entry that follows covers one T cell receptor (beta chain) sequence. Its antigen is not identified. These data come from a study of CD8 T cells in ankylosing spondylitis. Overall study results and limits: Ankylosing spondylitis blood seemed to carry a telltale TCR beta motif made of several highly homologous variants. Clones linked to the disease showed a CD8+ phenotype. They occurred at relatively low frequencies in peripheral blood. Matched ankylosing spondylitis synovial fluid reportedly showed significant enrichment of disease-linked clones.

Construction of TCR beta libraries was performed using quantitative 5'-RACE with molecular barcodes. TCRdb redid the calling of the 5' RACE reads with MiXCR, one entry per CDR3 protein. Of about 800,000 distinct CDR3 sequences detected, roughly 10% appear once; the ten largest clones hold 0.45% to 0.6%. The CDR3 length is 13 residues. Trimming left V 3 bases short and J 6 bases short, with 12 bases between. The germline V gene has CDR1 SEHNR and CDR2 FQNEAQ (reference sequence). The source is a male donor with ankylosing spondylitis. V gene TRBV7-9 combines with J gene TRBJ2-7; D uncertain. The source material was blood, either unsorted or a sorted T cell fraction (not recorded which). The DNA for the CDR3 is TGTGCCAGCAGCTTTGCCGGAGTCGGCGAGCAGTACTTC. It specifies CASSFAGVGEQYF.